These 5 T cell receptor beta chains originate from one sample sequenced in a study of OX40 agonist ivuxolimab in advanced cancers. Sequencing used immunoSEQ multiplex PCR; TCRdb keeps in-frame clones, though not all of them. The table lists about 74,000 clones, roughly 88% of them singletons. Here the sequenced sample was CD4+ or CD8+ T cells sorted from blood, taken in a trial of the OX40 agonist ivuxolimab. The source is an adult with an advanced solid tumor such as melanoma, head and neck, liver or kidney cancer.

J is TRBJ2-5 and V is TRBV19; D call uncertain. The ends were cut back, 3 bases at V and 5 bases at J, with 10 bases in the middle. Germline CDR1 is LNHDA and CDR2 is SQIVND (reference sequence). The CDR3 covers 13 residues. The CDR3 protein is CASSIGGWETQYF. The CDR3 bases are TGTGCCAGTAGTATTGGTGGGTGGGAGACCCAGTACTTC.

CDR3 loop: CASSARGQAGTEAFF. CDR3 DNA sequence: TGTGCCAGCAGCGCACGAGGGCAGGCGGGCACTGAAGCTTTCTTT. The chain carries TRBV2 and TRBJ1-1; D remains unclear. The CDR3 sequence is 15 residues long. Germline V gene lookup returns CDR1 SNHLY and CDR2 FYNNEI. The V end was cut by 6 bases, the J end by 4 bases, with 18 bases between.

This chain links TRBV7-9 with TRBJ1-5; a possible D gene is TRBD1 (6 bases). The CDR3 spans 13 residues. Trimming cost V 5 bases and J 7 bases, with 12 bases left between them. CDR1 and CDR2 (germline): SEHNR, FQNEAQ (reference sequence). CDR3 bases: TGTGCCAGCAGCACCGACAGGCAACAGCCCCAGCATTTT. Translating it yields CASSTDRQQPQHF.

This chain connects TRBV7-2 to TRBJ2-7, with D possibly TRBD1 on 5 matching bases. In germline, CDR1 is SGHTA, CDR2 FQGNSA. Trimming removed 1 base at V and 4 bases at J, with 11 bases between. This CDR3 is 14 amino acids long. The CDR3 spells CASSLVDSVYEQYF. The CDR3 DNA follows: TGTGCCAGCAGCTTAGTTGACAGTGTATACGAGCAGTACTTC.

This clone has a single count. The chain has TRBV19 and TRBJ1-3; tentatively, D is TRBD1 (5 bases). The V end was cut by 8 bases, the J end by 0 bases, with 11 bases between. The CDR3 is made up of 14 amino acids. Germline V CDR1 and CDR2: LNHDA, SQIVND (reference sequence). CDR3 protein: CASGDRLSGNTIYF. For the CDR3, the DNA is TGTGCCAGTGGGGACCGACTCTCTGGAAACACCATATATTTT. The full variable domain, with the rest looked up from reference TRBV19 and TRBJ1-3, is DGGITQSPKYLFRKEGQNVTLSCEQNLNHDAMYWYRQDPGQGLRLIYYSQIVNDFQKGDIAEGYSVSREKKESFPLTVTSAQKNPTAFYLCASGDRLSGNTIYFGEGSWLTVV.